This T cell receptor (beta chain) was sequenced during a study of PD-1 blockade in mismatch repair-deficient tumors. Study-level information: Enrolled about 2012-2016, patients had progressing, pretreated mismatch repair-deficient cancers of approximately 13 types. Study findings and constraints: Rapid post-treatment expansion, then contraction, generally preceding radiologic response, marked tumor-resident clones.

PCR or immunohistochemistry showed mismatch repair deficiency in every enrolled patient. A few pembrolizumab responders had their TCRs sequenced. Sequenced by immunoSEQ multiplex PCR; TCRdb stores in-frame clones only, minus some. Of tens of thousands of clones listed, 75% to 85% are singletons. Between the trimmed V and J ends, which lost 3 bases and 5 bases, there was a span of 8 bases. Germline CDR1 is SGHTA and CDR2 is FQGNSA. The CDR3 consists of 13 residues. This clone was counted a single time. Antigen specificity is unknown. The identical CDR3 is also encoded by other nucleotide sequences in the sample.

The chain joins TRBV7-2 to TRBJ2-4; D is uncertain. The input for sequencing was peripheral blood, taken 12 weeks after starting pembrolizumab. The TCR sequence derives from an adult with mismatch repair-deficient cancer. Written as DNA, the CDR3 is TGTGCCAGCAGCTTGGGAAGCCAAAACATTCAGTACTTC. Translating gives CASSLGSQNIQYF.